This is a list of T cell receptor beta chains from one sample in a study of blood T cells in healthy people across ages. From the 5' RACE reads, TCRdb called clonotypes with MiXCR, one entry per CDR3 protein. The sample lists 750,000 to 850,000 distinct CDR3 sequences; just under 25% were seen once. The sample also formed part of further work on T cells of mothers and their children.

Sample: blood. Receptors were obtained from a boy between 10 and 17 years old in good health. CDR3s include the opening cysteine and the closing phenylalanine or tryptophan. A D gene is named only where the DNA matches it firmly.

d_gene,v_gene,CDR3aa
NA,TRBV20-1,CSARRHLLAELFF
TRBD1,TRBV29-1,CSVNRGLGEQFF
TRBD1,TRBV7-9,CASSSTGTEMNTEAFF
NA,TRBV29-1,CSVEQGGEKLFF
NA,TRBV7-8,CASSLEASVPTDTQYF
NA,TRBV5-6,CASSLSSWTMNTEAFF
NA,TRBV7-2,CASSDRLLNTEAFF
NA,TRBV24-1,CATSDLSLEKQFF
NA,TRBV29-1,CSAGAETQYF
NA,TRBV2,CASSRHGNTEAFF
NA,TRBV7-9,CASSVRDEPHTGELFF
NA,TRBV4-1,CASSQSSTDSYNEQFF
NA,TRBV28,CASSFGSARNEQFF
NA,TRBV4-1,CASSQTQGFNYEQYF
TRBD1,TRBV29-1,CSVRAAGTGTALGNTIYF
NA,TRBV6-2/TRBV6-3,CAGGRQGNTGELFF
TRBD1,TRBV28,CASSSRDRGLQETQYF
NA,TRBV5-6,CASSLGPPTGEFF
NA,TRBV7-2,CASTYNPYQPQHF
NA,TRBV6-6,CASSFHPNGLSVEQYF
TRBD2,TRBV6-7,CASSYSGTTAASHTREQYF
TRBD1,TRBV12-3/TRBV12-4,CASRGQGVTTDTQYF
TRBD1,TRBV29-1,CSVDPGGSYEQYF
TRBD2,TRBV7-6,CASSLARGGTDTQYF
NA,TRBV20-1,CSAREVGVALNQPQHF
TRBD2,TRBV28,CASSILAADYEQYF
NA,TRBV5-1,CASSLEDSQETQYF
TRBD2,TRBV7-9,CASSPVAGKGNEQFF
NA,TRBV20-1,CSARTTEAREYGYTF
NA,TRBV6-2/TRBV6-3,CASRADGPGYGYTF
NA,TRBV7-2,CASRPGLGDTQYF
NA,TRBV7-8,CASSFNPPGTSKTDTQYF
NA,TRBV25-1,CASSRGNNYGYTF
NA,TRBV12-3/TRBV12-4,CASSLVAISPGTGELFF
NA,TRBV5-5,CASSKEQGGGYTF
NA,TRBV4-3,CASSQDRVRLGSSYEQYF
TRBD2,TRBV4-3,CASSQDQLAGEDTQYF
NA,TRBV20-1,CSASLGNQPQHF
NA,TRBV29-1,CSVPGRPYEQYF
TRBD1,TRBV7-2,CASSSGGFSEKLFF